The 3 T cell receptor beta chains reported below all come from one sample, sequenced in a study of beta chain features in type 1 diabetes. Every bit of the isolated RNA underwent reverse transcription, so sequencing read expressed TCRB transcripts. TCRdb's table, derived via immunoSEQ multiplex PCR, lists solely in-frame clones and lacks some. The sample lists about half a million clones, about 29% seen once, with roughly 0.066% in the top ten. Sequencing input: naive CD4+ T cells from blood. The receptors originated from a man aged 18 to 29 in good health.

This chain connects TRBV28 to TRBJ2-6; D possibly uses TRBD1 or TRBD2 (5 bases each). The CDR3 is made up of 16 amino acids. Germline CDR1 MDHEN, CDR2 SYDVKM. The V end lost 7 bases, the J end lost 4 bases, and 17 bases lay between the germline ends. DNA for the CDR3: TGTGCCAGCACCGACTTGAGGGGCCTCGGGGCCAACGTCCTGACTTTC. Its protein product is CASTDLRGLGANVLTF.

This clone turned up a few times. The chain carries TRBV18 and TRBJ1-1; no clear D. V was trimmed by 6 bases and J by 0 bases, leaving 5 bases between them. This CDR3 comprises 12 residues. The germline gives CDR1 KGHSH, CDR2 LQKENI. As DNA, the CDR3 is TGTGCCAGCTCTTACATGAACACTGAAGCTTTCTTT. Its protein product is CASSYMNTEAFF.

The V and J genes are TRBV4-1 and TRBJ2-3; 9 bases match TRBD1. Germline loops: CDR1 MGHRA, CDR2 YSYEKL. The V and J ends lost 4 bases and 7 bases, in that order; junction bases with no gene match: 9. CDR3 length: 15 residues. For the CDR3, the DNA is TGCGCCAGCAGCCCTACCGGGACAGGGAGGAATACGCAGTATTTT. It translates to CASSPTGTGRNTQYF.